Listed below are T cell receptor beta chains from one sample, sequenced in a study of cytomegalovirus exposure and HLA in healthy donors. Using immunoSEQ multiplex PCR, the repertoire was profiled, and TCRdb retains in-frame clones only, with some absent. In the table there are just over 65,000 clones, about 81% of which are singletons. The specimen sequenced was PBMCs. These receptors came from a human donor in good health. Each CDR3 is given with its conserved first and last residue. A D gene is named only where the DNA matches it firmly. Clone size is not always given. Where it is, it says once, few, many or a class for expanded clones.

d_gene	abundance	j_gene	v_gene	CDR3aa	CDR3nt
TRBD1	.	TRBJ1-2	TRBV29-1	CSVRTGDGYTF	TGCAGCGTCCGGACAGGGGACGGCTACACCTTC
TRBD1	.	TRBJ1-3	TRBV9	CASSPPGGPSGNTIYF	TGTGCCAGCAGCCCCCCAGGGGGCCCCTCTGGAAACACCATATATTTT
TRBD1	.	TRBJ1-1	TRBV28	CASSEQGARTEAFF	TGTGCCAGCAGTGAACAGGGGGCGCGGACTGAAGCTTTCTTT
.	.	TRBJ1-1	TRBV11-2	CASSPSLNTEAFF	TGTGCCAGCAGCCCAAGCTTGAACACTGAAGCTTTCTTT
.	.	TRBJ1-4	TRBV2	CASSEIDRDEKLFF	TGTGCCAGCAGTGAAATTGATAGAGATGAAAAACTGTTTTTT
.	.	TRBJ1-5	TRBV2	CASRENQPQHF	TGTGCCAGCAGGGAGAATCAGCCCCAGCATTTT
TRBD1	.	TRBJ1-3	TRBV12-5	CASGVQGFSGNTIYF	TGTGCTAGTGGCGTACAGGGGTTCTCTGGAAACACCATATATTTT
TRBD2	.	TRBJ2-3	TRBV5-1	CASSSLAGVTLDTQYF	TGCGCCAGCAGCTCGCTAGCGGGGGTAACCCTAGATACGCAGTATTTT
TRBD1	.	TRBJ2-7	TRBV7-9	CASSSTGTGGSYEQYF	TGTGCCAGCAGCTCGACCGGGACAGGGGGCTCCTACGAGCAGTACTTC
.	.	TRBJ1-5	TRBV30	CAWSEQGSNQPQHF	TGTGCCTGGAGTGAGCAGGGGAGCAATCAGCCCCAGCATTTT
TRBD2	.	TRBJ2-3	TRBV19	CASSLSGTSGVDTQYF	TGTGCCAGTAGCCTCTCCGGGACTAGCGGGGTAGATACGCAGTATTTT
.	.	TRBJ2-3	TRBV6-5	CASISGTDTQYF	TGTGCCAGCATCAGCGGTACAGATACGCAGTATTTT
.	.	TRBJ1-2	TRBV28	CASSFGGAPNYGYTF	TGTGCCAGCAGTTTCGGGGGGGCGCCTAACTATGGCTACACCTTC
.	.	TRBJ2-1	TRBV7-3	CASSWAGGEQFF	TGTGCCAGCAGCTGGGCCGGGGGTGAGCAGTTCTTC
TRBD2	.	TRBJ2-7	TRBV5-4	CASSKFGGGAGEQYF	TGTGCCAGCAGCAAGTTCGGCGGGGGGGCGGGCGAGCAGTACTTC
TRBD1	.	TRBJ1-2	TRBV5-4	CASSLEGAGGYTF	TGTGCCAGCAGCTTGGAGGGGGCGGGTGGCTACACCTTC
TRBD1	few	TRBJ1-3	TRBV18	CASSLGQGTGNTIYF	TGTGCCAGCTCACTGGGACAGGGAACTGGAAACACCATATATTTT
.	few	TRBJ2-3	TRBV5-1	CASSLEGRREDTQYF	TGCGCCAGCAGCTTGGAAGGCAGGAGGGAAGATACGCAGTATTTT
.	.	TRBJ2-5	TRBV5-1	CASSLVLDIQETQYF	TGCGCCAGCAGCTTGGTTCTGGACATCCAAGAGACCCAGTACTTC
.	.	TRBJ2-4	TRBV7-2	CASSLGFSGNIQYF	TGTGCCAGCAGCTTAGGATTTTCCGGAAACATTCAGTACTTC
TRBD1	.	TRBJ1-2	TRBV18	CASSYTGGNGYTF	TGTGCCAGCTCGTATACAGGGGGAAATGGCTACACCTTC
TRBD1	.	TRBJ2-7	TRBV5-1	CASSLGQGTVFYEQYF	TGCGCCAGCAGCTTGGGACAGGGAACAGTATTCTACGAGCAGTACTTC
.	.	TRBJ2-7	TRBV18	CASSPGERLYEQYF	TGTGCCAGCTCACCGGGAGAGAGGCTTTACGAGCAGTACTTC
.	.	TRBJ1-2	TRBV7-2	CASSPTAGNYGYTF	TGTGCCAGCAGCCCGACAGCGGGTAACTATGGCTACACCTTC
.	.	TRBJ2-3	TRBV27	CASSSNTDTQYF	TGTGCCAGCAGTTCAAACACAGATACGCAGTATTTT
.	few	TRBJ1-1	TRBV6-6	CASSYDEDTEAFF	TGTGCCAGCAGTTACGACGAGGACACTGAAGCTTTCTTT
TRBD1	few	TRBJ1-2	TRBV5-4	CASSFYGQDRGYTF	TGTGCCAGCAGCTTCTACGGACAGGATAGGGGCTACACCTTC
TRBD2	.	TRBJ2-1	TRBV7-3	CASSPGGGSYNEQFF	TGTGCCAGCAGCCCCGGGGGGGGCTCCTACAATGAGCAGTTCTTC
.	.	TRBJ2-5	TRBV7-9	CASRPTGGGETQYF	TGTGCCAGCAGGCCGACGGGGGGCGGCGAGACCCAGTACTTC
.	.	TRBJ1-6	TRBV7-9	CASSPLGGDNSPLHF	TGTGCCAGCAGCCCCCTTGGAGGGGATAATTCACCCCTCCACTTT
TRBD1	.	TRBJ2-5	TRBV12-5	CASGLGGQAWETQYF	TGTGCTAGTGGTTTGGGCGGACAGGCCTGGGAGACCCAGTACTTC
TRBD1	.	TRBJ2-7	TRBV6-1	CASSGDRVSREQYF	TGTGCCAGCTCCGGGGACAGGGTCTCCCGCGAGCAGTACTTC
TRBD1	.	TRBJ1-5	TRBV18	CASSPRPGQYSADQPQHF	TGTGCCAGCTCACCACGACCGGGACAGTACTCGGCCGATCAGCCCCAGCATTTT
TRBD1	few	TRBJ2-2	TRBV29-1	CSVRSSGTAGIGELFF	TGCAGCGTTCGCTCGTCCGGGACAGCCGGTATCGGGGAGCTGTTTTTT
.	.	TRBJ1-1	TRBV6-1	CASSGDWGYAEAFF	TGTGCCAGCAGTGGAGATTGGGGCTACGCTGAAGCTTTCTTT
TRBD1	.	TRBJ1-2	TRBV27	CASTSHGTGSSGYTF	TGTGCCAGCACCTCCCACGGGACAGGGAGTTCGGGCTACACCTTC
.	.	TRBJ2-2	TRBV7-2	CASSLTQGFGGELFF	TGTGCCAGCAGCCTAACACAGGGTTTTGGCGGGGAGCTGTTTTTT
TRBD1	.	TRBJ1-3	TRBV14	CASSRMTGAGNTIYF	TGTGCCAGCAGCCGGATGACAGGGGCTGGAAACACCATATATTTT
.	once	TRBJ2-1	TRBV19	CASSRSSVEQFF	TGTGCCAGTAGTAGATCTAGTGTTGAGCAGTTCTTC
.	.	TRBJ1-1	TRBV10-3	CAISSGGGTEAFF	TGTGCCATCTCTTCGGGGGGGGGCACTGAAGCTTTCTTT
.	few	TRBJ1-5	TRBV7-3	CASSHGGTPEHSNQPQHF	TGTGCCAGCAGCCACGGGGGGACCCCAGAGCATAGCAATCAGCCCCAGCATTTT
TRBD1	.	TRBJ2-6	TRBV2	CASSEPGQGLLGGANVLTF	TGTGCCAGCAGTGAACCGGGACAGGGGCTATTAGGAGGGGCCAACGTCCTGACTTTC
TRBD1	.	TRBJ2-7	TRBV6-5	CASSEWDRDSEQYF	TGTGCCAGCAGCGAATGGGACAGGGATTCCGAGCAGTACTTC
.	few	TRBJ1-1	TRBV5-1	CASSDTVNTEAFF	TGCGCCAGCAGCGATACAGTGAACACTGAAGCTTTCTTT
.	.	TRBJ1-5	TRBV7-9	CASSLGGGRGQPQHF	TGTGCCAGCAGCCTGGGGGGGGGAAGAGGTCAGCCCCAGCATTTT
.	few	TRBJ1-6	TRBV6-6	CASRRGNDSPLHF	TGTGCCAGCCGACGGGGTAATGATTCACCCCTCCACTTT
TRBD1	.	TRBJ1-2	TRBV27	CASSRQGLGYGYTF	TGTGCCAGCAGTCGACAGGGACTGGGGTATGGCTACACCTTC
.	.	TRBJ2-7	TRBV6-5	CASSYSKGGYEQYF	TGTGCCAGCAGTTACTCGAAAGGGGGCTACGAGCAGTACTTC
TRBD2	.	TRBJ2-7	TRBV18	CASSPLSGGAFYEQYF	TGTGCCAGCTCACCCCTCAGCGGGGGGGCCTTTTACGAGCAGTACTTC
TRBD1	.	TRBJ1-5	TRBV6-4	CASSTKDRGEDQPQHF	TGTGCCAGCAGTACCAAAGACAGGGGGGAGGATCAGCCCCAGCATTTT
.	.	TRBJ1-1	TRBV5-1	CASSREQNTEAFF	TGCGCCAGCAGTCGGGAACAGAACACTGAAGCTTTCTTT
.	.	TRBJ1-3	TRBV6-4	CASSADSSSGNTIYF	TGTGCCAGCAGTGCTGACAGTAGCTCTGGAAACACCATATATTTT
.	once	TRBJ1-2	TRBV19	CASSGAPLANYGYTF	TGTGCCAGTAGTGGGGCTCCTTTGGCTAACTATGGCTACACCTTC